The clone carrying this TCR beta chain was counted many times. The antigen remains unidentified. Molecular barcoding with unique molecular identifiers was used for the TCRbeta library. TCRdb redid the calling of the PCR reads with MiXCR, one entry per CDR3 protein. This table holds about 280,000 distinct CDR3 sequences, 9.5% to 13% found once. CDR1 is MGHDK, CDR2 SYGVNS, per germline. The CDR3 has 13 amino acids. Trimming removed 3 bases at V and 0 bases at J, with 6 bases between. The entry originates in a study of T-cell reconstitution after alpha-beta-depleted transplantation in children. Study-level findings and limits: Among T cells one year after transplant, newly produced cells accounted for most counts and diversity. TCRbeta diversity was high at day 60 in some patients (a result of surviving recipient T cells and thymic progenitors). Reports say that about two months after transplant, the alpha-beta T cells came out of several hundred graft clones that had expanded.

The material was peripheral blood, obtained 180 days after TCRalphabeta/CD19-depleted stem cell transplant. The genes are TRBV25-1 and TRBJ2-7; D gene uncertain. The TCR originated in a male patient aged 2 to 10 who had a stem cell transplant for chronic granulomatous disease, so the T cells may come from the graft donor. CDR3 residues: CASSDPHSYEQYF. The CDR3 DNA reads TGTGCCAGCAGTGACCCCCACTCCTACGAGCAGTACTTC.